Below, one T cell receptor beta chain is given with its context. What it binds is unknown. TCR cDNA libraries came from RNA via a modified published protocol. TCRdb reprocessed the 5' RACE reads via MiXCR and lists one record per CDR3 protein. Counted here are 350,000 to 400,000 distinct CDR3 sequences, about 28% occurring once; the ten biggest clones make up about 6%. Germline CDR1 reads DFQATT; CDR2 reads SNEGSKA (reference sequence). V was pared by 8 bases and J by 4 bases, with 9 bases between. The CDR3 is 11 amino acids. These data originate in a study of identical twins' blood T cells. The donors were healthy female monozygous twins, three pairs in total. Likely shared infections and vaccines: all three twin pairs were reared together. Findings and caveats of the study: V gene usage reportedly matched far better within twin pairs than unrelated donors.

Specimen: PBMCs. This clonotype originated in a woman aged 18 to 49 in good health. The rearrangement links TRBV20-1 to TRBJ2-1; no clear D. This CDR3 reads CSSPYYNEQFF. The CDR3 coding sequence is TGCAGTTCTCCATATTACAATGAGCAGTTCTTC.